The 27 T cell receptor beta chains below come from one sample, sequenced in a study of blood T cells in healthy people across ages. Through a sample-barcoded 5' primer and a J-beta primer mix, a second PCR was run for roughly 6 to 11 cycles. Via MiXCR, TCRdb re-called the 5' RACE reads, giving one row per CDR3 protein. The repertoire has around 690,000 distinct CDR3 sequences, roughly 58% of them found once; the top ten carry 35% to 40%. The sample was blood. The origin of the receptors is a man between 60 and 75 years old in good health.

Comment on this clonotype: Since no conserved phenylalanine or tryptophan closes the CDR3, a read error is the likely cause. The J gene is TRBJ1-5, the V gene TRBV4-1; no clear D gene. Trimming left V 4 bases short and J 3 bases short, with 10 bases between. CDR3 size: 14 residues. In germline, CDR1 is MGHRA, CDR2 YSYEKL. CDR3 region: CASSPPGSNQPQHL. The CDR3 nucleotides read TGCGCCAGCAGCCCCCCGGGGTCCAATCAGCCCCAGCATTTG.

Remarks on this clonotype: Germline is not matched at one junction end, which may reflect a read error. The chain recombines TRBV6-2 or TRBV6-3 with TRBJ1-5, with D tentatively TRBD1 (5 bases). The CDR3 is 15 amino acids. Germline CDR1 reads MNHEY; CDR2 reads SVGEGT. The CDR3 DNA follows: TGTGCCAGCAGTACCCAGGGATATAGCGATCAGCCCCAGCATTTT. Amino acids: CASSTQGYSDQPQHF.

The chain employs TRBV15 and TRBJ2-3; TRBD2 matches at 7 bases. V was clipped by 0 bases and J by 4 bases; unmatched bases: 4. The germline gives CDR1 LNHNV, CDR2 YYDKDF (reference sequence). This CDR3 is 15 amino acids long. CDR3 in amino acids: CATSREAGTSDTQYF. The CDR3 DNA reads TGTGCCACCAGCAGAGAAGCGGGAACGTCAGATACGCAGTATTTT.

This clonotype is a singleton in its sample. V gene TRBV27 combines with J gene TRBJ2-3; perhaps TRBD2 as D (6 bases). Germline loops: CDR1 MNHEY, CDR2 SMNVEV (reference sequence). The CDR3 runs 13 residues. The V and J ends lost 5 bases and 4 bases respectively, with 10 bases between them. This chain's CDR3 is CASSMTRSDTQYF. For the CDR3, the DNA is TGTGCCAGCAGTATGACTAGGTCAGATACGCAGTATTTT.

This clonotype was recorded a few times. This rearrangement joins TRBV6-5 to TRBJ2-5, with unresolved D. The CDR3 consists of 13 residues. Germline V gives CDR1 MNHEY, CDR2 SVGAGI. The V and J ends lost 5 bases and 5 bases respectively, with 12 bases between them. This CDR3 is CASSIQLQETQYF. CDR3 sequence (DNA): TGTGCCAGCAGTATACAGCTCCAGGAGACCCAGTACTTC.

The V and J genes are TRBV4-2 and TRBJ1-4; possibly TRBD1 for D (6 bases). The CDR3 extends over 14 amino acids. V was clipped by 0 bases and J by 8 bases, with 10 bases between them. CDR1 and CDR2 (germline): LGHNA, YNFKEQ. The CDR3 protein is CASSQDGTPEKLFF. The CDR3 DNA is TGTGCCAGCAGCCAAGATGGGACACCAGAAAAACTGTTTTTT.

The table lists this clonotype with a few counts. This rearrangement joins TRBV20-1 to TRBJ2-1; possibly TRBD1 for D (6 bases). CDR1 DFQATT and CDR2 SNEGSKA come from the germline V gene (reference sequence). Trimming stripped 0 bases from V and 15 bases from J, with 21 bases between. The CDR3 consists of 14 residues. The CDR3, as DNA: TGCAGTGCTAGAGATCTCCAGGGGTATTCATCCCGGTTCTTC. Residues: CSARDLQGYSSRFF.

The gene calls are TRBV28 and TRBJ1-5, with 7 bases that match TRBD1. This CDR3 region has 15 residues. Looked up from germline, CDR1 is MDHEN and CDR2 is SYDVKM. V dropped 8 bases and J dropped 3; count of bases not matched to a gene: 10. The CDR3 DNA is TGTGCCAGCGCCGGGACAGCCGTATACAATCAGCCCCAGCATTTT. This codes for CASAGTAVYNQPQHF. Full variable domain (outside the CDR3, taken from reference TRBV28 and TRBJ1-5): DVKVTQSSRYLVKRTGEKVFLECVQDMDHENMFWYRQDPGLGLRLIYFSYDVKMKEKGDIPEGYSVSREKKERFSLILESASTNQTSMYLCASAGTAVYNQPQHFGDGTRLSIL.

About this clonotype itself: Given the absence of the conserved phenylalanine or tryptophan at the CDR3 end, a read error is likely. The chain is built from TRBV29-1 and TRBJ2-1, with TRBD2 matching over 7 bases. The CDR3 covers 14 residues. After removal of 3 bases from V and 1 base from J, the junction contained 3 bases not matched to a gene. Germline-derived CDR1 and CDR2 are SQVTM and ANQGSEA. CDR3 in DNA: TGCAGCGTTGAGGTCGGGGGGTCCTACAATGAGCAGTTCTTG. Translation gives CSVEVGGSYNEQFL.

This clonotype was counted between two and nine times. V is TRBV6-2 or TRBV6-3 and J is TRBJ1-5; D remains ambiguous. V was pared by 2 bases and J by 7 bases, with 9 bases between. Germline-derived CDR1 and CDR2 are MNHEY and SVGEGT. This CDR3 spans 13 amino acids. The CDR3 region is CASSYQTRQPQHF. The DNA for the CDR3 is TGTGCCAGCAGTTACCAGACGAGACAGCCCCAGCATTTT.

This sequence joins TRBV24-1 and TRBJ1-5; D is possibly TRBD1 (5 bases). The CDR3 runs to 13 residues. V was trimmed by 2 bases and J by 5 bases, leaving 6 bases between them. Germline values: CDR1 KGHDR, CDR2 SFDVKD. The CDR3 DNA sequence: TGTGCCACCAGTGATTCAGGGTATCAGCCCCAGCATTTT. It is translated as CATSDSGYQPQHF.

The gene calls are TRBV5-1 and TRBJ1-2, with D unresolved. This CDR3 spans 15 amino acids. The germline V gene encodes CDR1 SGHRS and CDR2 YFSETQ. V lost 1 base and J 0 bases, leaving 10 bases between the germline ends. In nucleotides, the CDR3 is TGCGCCAGCAGCTTGTACCCAGACTCTAACTATGGCTACACCTTC. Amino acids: CASSLYPDSNYGYTF.

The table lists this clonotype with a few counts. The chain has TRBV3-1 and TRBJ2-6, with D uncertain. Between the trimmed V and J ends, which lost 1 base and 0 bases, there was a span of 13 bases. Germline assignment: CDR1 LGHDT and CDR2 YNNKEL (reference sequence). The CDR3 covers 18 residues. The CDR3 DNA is TGTGCCAGCAGCCAAGGGGTCAGACCCAGCTCTGGGGCCAACGTCCTGACTTTC. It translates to CASSQGVRPSSGANVLTF.

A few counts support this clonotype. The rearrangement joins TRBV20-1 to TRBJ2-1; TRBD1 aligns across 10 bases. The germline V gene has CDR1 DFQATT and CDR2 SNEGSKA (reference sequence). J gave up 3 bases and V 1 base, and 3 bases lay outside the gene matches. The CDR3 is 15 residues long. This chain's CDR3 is CSARGGQGDYNEQFF. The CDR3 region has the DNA TGCAGTGCTAGAGGAGGACAGGGGGACTACAATGAGCAGTTCTTC.

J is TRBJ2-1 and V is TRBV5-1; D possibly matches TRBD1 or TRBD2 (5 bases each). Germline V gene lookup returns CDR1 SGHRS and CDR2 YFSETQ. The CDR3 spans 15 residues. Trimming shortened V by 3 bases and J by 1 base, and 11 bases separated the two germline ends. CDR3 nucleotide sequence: TGCGCCAGCAGCTACGGGACCCTTTCCTACAATGAGCAGTTCTTC. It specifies CASSYGTLSYNEQFF.

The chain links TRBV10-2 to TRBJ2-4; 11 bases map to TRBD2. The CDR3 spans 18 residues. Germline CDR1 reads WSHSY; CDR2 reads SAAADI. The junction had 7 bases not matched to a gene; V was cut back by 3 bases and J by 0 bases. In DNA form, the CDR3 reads TGCGCCAGCAGTGATTCTAGCGGGGGGAGACTAGCCAAAAACATTCAGTACTTC. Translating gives CASSDSSGGRLAKNIQYF.

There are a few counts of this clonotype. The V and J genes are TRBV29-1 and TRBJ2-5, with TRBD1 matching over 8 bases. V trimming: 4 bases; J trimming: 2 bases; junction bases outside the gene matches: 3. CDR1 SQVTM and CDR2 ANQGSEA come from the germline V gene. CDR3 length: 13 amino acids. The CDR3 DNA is TGCAGCGTTGTCCAGGGGGCACAAGAGACCCAGTACTTC. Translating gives CSVVQGAQETQYF. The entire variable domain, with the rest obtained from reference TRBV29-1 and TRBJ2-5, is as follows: SAVISQKPSRDICQRGTSLTIQCQVDSQVTMMFWYRQQPGQSLTLIATANQGSEATYESGFVIDKFPISRPNLTFSTLTVSNMSPEDSSIYLCSVVQGAQETQYFGPGTRLLVL.

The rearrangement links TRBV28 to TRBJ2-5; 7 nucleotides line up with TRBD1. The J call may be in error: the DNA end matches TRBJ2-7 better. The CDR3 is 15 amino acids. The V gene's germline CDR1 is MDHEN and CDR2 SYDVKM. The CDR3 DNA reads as TGTGCCAGCAGTTTTGAGACAGGGTTAGTCTACGAGCAGTACTTC. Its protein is CASSFETGLVYEQYF.

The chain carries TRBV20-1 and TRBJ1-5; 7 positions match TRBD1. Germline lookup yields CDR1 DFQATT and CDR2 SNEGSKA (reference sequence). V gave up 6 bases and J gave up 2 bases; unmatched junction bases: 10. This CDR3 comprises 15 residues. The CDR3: CSATSAGGGNQPQHF. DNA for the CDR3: TGCAGTGCAACCTCCGCAGGGGGTGGCAATCAGCCCCAGCATTTT.

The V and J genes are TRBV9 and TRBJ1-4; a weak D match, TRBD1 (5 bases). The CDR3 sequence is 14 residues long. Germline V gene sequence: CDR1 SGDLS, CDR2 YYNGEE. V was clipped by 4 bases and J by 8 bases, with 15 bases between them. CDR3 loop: CASSPLGGGEKLFF. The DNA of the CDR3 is TGTGCCAGCAGCCCCTTGGGGGGAGGCGAAAAACTGTTTTTT.

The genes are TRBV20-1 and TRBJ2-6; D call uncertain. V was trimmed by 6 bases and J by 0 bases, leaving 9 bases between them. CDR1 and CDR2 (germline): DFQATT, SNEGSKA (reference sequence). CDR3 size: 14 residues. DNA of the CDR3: TGCAGTGCGCCACAGTCCTCTGGGGCCAACGTCCTGACTTTC. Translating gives CSAPQSSGANVLTF.

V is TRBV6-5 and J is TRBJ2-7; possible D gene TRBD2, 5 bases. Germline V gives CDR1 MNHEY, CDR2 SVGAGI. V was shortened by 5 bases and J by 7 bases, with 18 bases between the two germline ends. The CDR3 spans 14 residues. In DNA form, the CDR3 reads TGTGCCAGCAGTACGGGATTATCCTACAATGAGCAGTACTTC. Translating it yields CASSTGLSYNEQYF.

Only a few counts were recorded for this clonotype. CDR3 region: CASSVEGGLVYEQYF. The CDR3 DNA is TGTGCCAGCAGCGTAGAGGGCGGACTAGTCTACGAGCAGTACTTC. J is TRBJ2-7 and V is TRBV9; 7 bases are shared with TRBD2. The germline V gene encodes CDR1 SGDLS and CDR2 YYNGEE. Trimming removed 0 bases from V and 3 bases from J; junction bases left unmatched: 6. The CDR3 contains 15 residues.

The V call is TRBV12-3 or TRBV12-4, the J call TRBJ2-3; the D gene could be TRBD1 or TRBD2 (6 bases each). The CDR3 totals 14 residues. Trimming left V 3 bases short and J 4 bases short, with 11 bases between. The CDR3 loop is CASSFGGPSDTQYF. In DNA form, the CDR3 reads TGTGCCAGCAGTTTTGGGGGGCCCTCAGATACGCAGTATTTT.

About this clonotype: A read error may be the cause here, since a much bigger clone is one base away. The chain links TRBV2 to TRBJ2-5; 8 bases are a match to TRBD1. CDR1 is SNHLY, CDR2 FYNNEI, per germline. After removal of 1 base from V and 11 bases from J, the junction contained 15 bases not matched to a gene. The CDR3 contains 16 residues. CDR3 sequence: CASSEGGTGLFNEQYF. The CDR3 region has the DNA TGTGCCAGCAGTGAAGGCGGGACAGGTTTGTTCAATGAGCAGTACTTC. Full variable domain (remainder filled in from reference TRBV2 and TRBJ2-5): EPEVTQTPSHQVTQMGQEVILRCVPISNHLYFYWYRQILGQKVEFLVSFYNNEISEKSEIFDDQFSVERPDGSNFTLKIRSTKLEDSAMYFCASSEGGTGLFNEQYFGPGTRLLVL.

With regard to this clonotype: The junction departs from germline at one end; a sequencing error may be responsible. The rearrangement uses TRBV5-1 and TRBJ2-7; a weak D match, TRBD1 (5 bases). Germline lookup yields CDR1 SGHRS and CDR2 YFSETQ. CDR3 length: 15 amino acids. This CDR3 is CAGSSAGQGYYEQYF. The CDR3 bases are TGCGCCGGCAGCTCGGCAGGCCAGGGATATTACGAGCAGTACTTC.

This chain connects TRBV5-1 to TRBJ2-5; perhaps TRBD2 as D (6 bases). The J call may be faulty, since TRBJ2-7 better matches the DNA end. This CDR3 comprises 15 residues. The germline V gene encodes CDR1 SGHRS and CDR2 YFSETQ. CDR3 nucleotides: TGCGCCAGCAGAACGGGGGACGGTCCCCCCTACGAGCAGTACTTC. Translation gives CASRTGDGPPYEQYF.